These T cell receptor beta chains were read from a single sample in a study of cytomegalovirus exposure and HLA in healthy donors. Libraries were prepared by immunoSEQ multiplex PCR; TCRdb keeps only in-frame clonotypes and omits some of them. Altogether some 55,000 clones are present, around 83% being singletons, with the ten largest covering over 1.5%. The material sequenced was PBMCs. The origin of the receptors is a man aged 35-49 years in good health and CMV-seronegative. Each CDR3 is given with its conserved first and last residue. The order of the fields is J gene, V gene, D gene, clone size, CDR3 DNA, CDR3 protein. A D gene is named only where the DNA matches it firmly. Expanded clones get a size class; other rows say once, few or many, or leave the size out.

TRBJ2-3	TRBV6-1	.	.	TGTGCCAGCACCTCGGACAGAATATCCACAGATACGCAGTATTTT	CASTSDRISTDTQYF
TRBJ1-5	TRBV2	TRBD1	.	TGTGCCAGCAGTGAGGGACAGGGTGACAATCAGCCCCAGCATTTT	CASSEGQGDNQPQHF
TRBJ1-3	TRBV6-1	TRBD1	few	TGTGCCAGCAGTGACGGACAGGGTTTCTCTGGAAACACCATATATTTT	CASSDGQGFSGNTIYF
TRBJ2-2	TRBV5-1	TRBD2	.	TGCGCCAGCAGCTTGGTTCTCAGCGGGGACTCGAACACCGGGGAGCTGTTTTTT	CASSLVLSGDSNTGELFF
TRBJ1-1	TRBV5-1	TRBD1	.	TGCGCCAGCCGCGACAGGGGATCGTCTGAAGCTTTCTTT	CASRDRGSSEAFF
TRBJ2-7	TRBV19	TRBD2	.	TGTGCCAGTAGTAGCGCGGGACTAGCGGGGACGTACTCCTACGAGCAGTACTTC	CASSSAGLAGTYSYEQYF
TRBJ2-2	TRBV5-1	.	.	TGCGCCAGCAGCTTATACGGGGAGCTGTTTTTT	CASSLYGELFF
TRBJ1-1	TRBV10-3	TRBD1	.	TGTGCCATCAGTGAGCCCCAGCGAGACAGGGATGGAGCTTTCTTT	CAISEPQRDRDGAFF
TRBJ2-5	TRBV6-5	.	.	TGTGCCAGCAGTCGCATCGGTGAGACCCAGTACTTC	CASSRIGETQYF
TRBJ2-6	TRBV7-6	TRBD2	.	TGTGCCAGCAGCCTAGGGACTACCCTCTCTGGGGCCAACGTCCTGACTTTC	CASSLGTTLSGANVLTF
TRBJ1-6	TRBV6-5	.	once	TGTGCCCCCCGGCGGAAAAAGATAGATAATTCACCCCTCCACTTT	CAPRRKKIDNSPLHF
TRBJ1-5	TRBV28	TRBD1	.	TGTGCCAGCAGTTCCCGGACAGGGTGGCAGCCCCAGCATTTT	CASSSRTGWQPQHF
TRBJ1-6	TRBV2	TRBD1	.	TGTGCCAGTACAAAATCCCGGGGACAGGGAATATGGGGTTCCGGTTCACCCCTCCACTTT	CASTKSRGQGIWGSGSPLHF
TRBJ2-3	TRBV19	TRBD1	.	TGTGCCAGTAGTATAATCGGACAGGTTGACACAGATACGCAGTATTTT	CASSIIGQVDTDTQYF
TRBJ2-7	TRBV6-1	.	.	TGTGCCAGCAGTGAAATGGTCAGTACATACGAGCAGTACTTC	CASSEMVSTYEQYF
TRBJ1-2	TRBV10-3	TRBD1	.	TGTGCCATCAAGCAGGGGGACAACTATGGCTACACCTTC	CAIKQGDNYGYTF
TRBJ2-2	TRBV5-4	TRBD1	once	TGTGCCAGCACCGTTGAAACAGGGGATGCGACCGGGGAGCTGTTTTTT	CASTVETGDATGELFF
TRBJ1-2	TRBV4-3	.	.	TGCGCCAGCAGCCAAGATGCAGGGGTTACCTATGGCTACACCTTC	CASSQDAGVTYGYTF
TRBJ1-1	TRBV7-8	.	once	TGTGCCAGCAGCTTACACCAACAGAGAAGCAACACTGAAGCTTTCTTT	CASSLHQQRSNTEAFF
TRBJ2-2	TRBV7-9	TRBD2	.	TGTGCCAGCAGCTTCCTATCACTAGCGGGGGGGAACACCGGGGAGCTGTTTTTT	CASSFLSLAGGNTGELFF
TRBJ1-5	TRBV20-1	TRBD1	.	TGCAGTGCCCAGGGGGGGCCCCAGCATTTT	CSAQGGPQHF
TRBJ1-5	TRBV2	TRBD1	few	TGTGCCAGCAGTCAGCCGGGACAGGGGTCTTATCAGCCCCAGCATTTT	CASSQPGQGSYQPQHF
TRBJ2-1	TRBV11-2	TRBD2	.	TGTGCCAGCAGCTTAGTGAGCCTAGCGGGACCCTCGGGTGAGCAGTTCTTC	CASSLVSLAGPSGEQFF
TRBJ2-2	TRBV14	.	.	TGTGCCAGCAGCCAATTAGGTAGCCCGAACACCGGGGAGCTGTTTTTT	CASSQLGSPNTGELFF
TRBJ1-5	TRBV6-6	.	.	TGTGCCAGCAGTTACCGTACAGGTCAAAATCAGCCCCAGCATTTT	CASSYRTGQNQPQHF
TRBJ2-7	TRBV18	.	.	TGTGCCAGCTCACCAAGGGCAGGGTCCGAAGAATACCACTACGAGCAGTACTTC	CASSPRAGSEEYHYEQYF
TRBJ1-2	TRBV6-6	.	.	TGTGCCAGCAGTTACTCGGACAGATATGGCTACACCTTC	CASSYSDRYGYTF
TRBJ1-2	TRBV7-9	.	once	TGTGCCAGCAGCTTAGGATCGGGGGACTATGGCTACACCTTC	CASSLGSGDYGYTF
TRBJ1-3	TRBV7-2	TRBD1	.	TGTGCCAGCAGCTTCGGGACAGCGAGCTCTGGAAACACCATATATTTT	CASSFGTASSGNTIYF
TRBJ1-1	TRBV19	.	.	TGTGCCAGTAGTAGGACAGTGAACACTGAAGCTTTCTTT	CASSRTVNTEAFF
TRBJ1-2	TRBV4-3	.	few	TGCGCCAGCAGCCAAGGCGCGGCAGAGTATGGCTACACCTTC	CASSQGAAEYGYTF
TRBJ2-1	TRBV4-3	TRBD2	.	TGCGCCAGCAGCCATAGCGGGGGCCTCTACAATGAGCAGTTCTTC	CASSHSGGLYNEQFF
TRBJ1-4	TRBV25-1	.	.	TGTGCCAGCAGGCCTAACAGGGACCCAAATGAAAAACTGTTTTTT	CASRPNRDPNEKLFF
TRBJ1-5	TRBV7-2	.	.	TGTGCCAGCAGCCCAGTAAGCGTCAATCAGCCCCAGCATTTT	CASSPVSVNQPQHF
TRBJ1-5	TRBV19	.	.	TGTGCCAGTAGTATCGCAGGTAGTCAGCCCCAGCATTTT	CASSIAGSQPQHF
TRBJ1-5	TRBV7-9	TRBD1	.	TGTGCCAGCAGCTCATGGACAGGCGACACTAGCAATCAGCCCCAGCATTTT	CASSSWTGDTSNQPQHF
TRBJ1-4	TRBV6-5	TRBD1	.	TGTGCCAGCAGTTACGGGGACAGGTTTCATGAAAAACTGTTTTTT	CASSYGDRFHEKLFF
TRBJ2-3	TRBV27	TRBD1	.	TGTGCCAGCAACCCCCGGGACAGGGTTGACAGCACAGATACGCAGTATTTT	CASNPRDRVDSTDTQYF
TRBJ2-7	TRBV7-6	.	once	TGTGCCAGCAGCTTAGGGGCAGGGGCCTACGAGCAGTACTTC	CASSLGAGAYEQYF
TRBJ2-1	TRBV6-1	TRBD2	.	TGTGCCAGCAGTGTGGGACTAGCGGGGGGGTTCAGCTCCTACAATGAGCAGTTCTTC	CASSVGLAGGFSSYNEQFF